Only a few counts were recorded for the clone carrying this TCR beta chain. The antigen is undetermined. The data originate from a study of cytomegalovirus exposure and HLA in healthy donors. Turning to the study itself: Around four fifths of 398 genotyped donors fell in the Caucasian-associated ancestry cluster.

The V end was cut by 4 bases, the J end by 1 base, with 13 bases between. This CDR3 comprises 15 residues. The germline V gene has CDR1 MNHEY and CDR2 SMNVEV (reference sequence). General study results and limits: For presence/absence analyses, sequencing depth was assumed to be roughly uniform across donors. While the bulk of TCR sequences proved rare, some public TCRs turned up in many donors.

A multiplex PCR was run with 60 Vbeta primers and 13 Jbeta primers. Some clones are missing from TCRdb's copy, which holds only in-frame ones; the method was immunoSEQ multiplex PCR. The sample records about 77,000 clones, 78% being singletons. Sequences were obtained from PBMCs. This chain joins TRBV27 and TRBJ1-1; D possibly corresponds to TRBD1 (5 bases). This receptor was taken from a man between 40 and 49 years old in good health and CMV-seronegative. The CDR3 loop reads CASSSTDFPNTEAFF. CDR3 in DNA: TGTGCCAGCAGTTCGACAGATTTTCCGAACACTGAAGCTTTCTTT.